One and the same sample provided the 19 T cell receptor beta chains below, sequenced in a study of T cell responses to AZD1222 COVID-19 vaccine (dated by TCRdb to 2020 to 2023). The time point tag for this specimen amounts to: about 28 days (+/-7) after the second vaccine dose. The meaning of the sample's treatment or condition label: meningococcal conjugate vaccine given as trial control. Libraries were constructed by the immunoSEQ multiplex PCR assay. Entries here come from immuneACCESS through TCRdb and include only in-frame sequences with V and J called. Some clones fail to appear in such tables; in the studies checked, an unresolved V gene covers under half of the shortfall, and the cause of the remainder is unknown. Present in this sample are 140,000 or so clones, 88% of which were seen just once. The ten biggest clones cover about 5.4% of the sample. Sequencing used peripheral blood, obtained 28 days after the second dose of the MenACWY control vaccine. The source is an adult who received the MenACWY meningococcal vaccine as a control.

The V gene is TRBV6-6, the J gene TRBJ1-5; tentative D call: TRBD1 (6 bases). The CDR3 spans 16 residues. Trimming took 5 bases from V and 0 from J, leaving 14 bases between them. CDR1 MNHNY and CDR2 SVGAGI come from the germline V gene (reference sequence). CDR3 in amino acids: CASSRGQKYSNQPQHF. The CDR3 DNA reads TGTGCCAGCAGTCGAGGACAGAAATATAGCAATCAGCCCCAGCATTTT.

This sequence joins TRBV4-2 and TRBJ1-2; 9 nucleotides line up with TRBD1. There are 15 residues in the CDR3. The germline V gene encodes CDR1 LGHNA and CDR2 YNFKEQ. Losses at the gene ends were 0 bases for V and 5 bases for J; bases not matched to a gene: 4. The chain's CDR3 is CASSQEGTGTYGYTF. The CDR3 DNA reads TGTGCCAGCAGCCAAGAGGGGACAGGGACTTATGGCTACACCTTC.

CDR3 in amino acids: CASSALSSTDTQYF. The CDR3 DNA reads TGTGCCAGCAGCGCCCTCTCTAGCACAGATACGCAGTATTTT. The V gene is TRBV9, the J gene TRBJ2-3, with unresolved D. Germline V gene lookup returns CDR1 SGDLS and CDR2 YYNGEE. Trimming stripped 3 bases from V and 0 bases from J, with 8 bases between. The CDR3 spans 14 residues.

V is TRBV25-1 and J is TRBJ2-5; D remains ambiguous. The V end lost 7 bases, the J end lost 5 bases, and 11 bases lay between the germline ends. There are 12 residues in the CDR3. CDR1 is MGHDK, CDR2 SYGVNS, per germline. The CDR3 here is CASTTKRETQYF. For the CDR3, the DNA is TGTGCCAGCACAACGAAGAGGGAGACCCAGTACTTC. Drawing the rest from reference TRBV25-1 and TRBJ2-5, the complete variable domain is EADIYQTPRYLVIGTGKKITLECSQTMGHDKMYWYQQDPGMELHLIHYSYGVNSTEKGDLSSESTVSRIRTEHFPLTLESARPSHTSQYLCASTTKRETQYFGPGTRLLVL.

The chain links TRBV19 to TRBJ2-2; the D call may be TRBD1 or TRBD2 (5 bases each). The CDR3 spans 16 residues. Germline lookup yields CDR1 LNHDA and CDR2 SQIVND (reference sequence). V was pared by 6 bases and J by 7 bases, with 21 bases between. CDR3 coding DNA: TGTGCCAGTAGCTTGGGAGCAGGGAGCAATTACGGGGAGCTGTTTTTT. This encodes CASSLGAGSNYGELFF.

The chain has TRBV7-2 and TRBJ2-2; TRBD2 might be the D (6 bases). Trimming took 3 bases from V and 6 from J, leaving 14 bases between them. Germline CDR1 reads SGHTA; CDR2 reads FQGNSA. The CDR3 has 15 amino acids. CDR3 sequence (DNA): TGTGCCAGCAGCTTCGGGAGTAGCGTCCCCGGGGAGCTGTTTTTT. It yields the protein CASSFGSSVPGELFF.

In DNA, the CDR3 is TGTGCCAGCAGCAATTATAGGGAGAGTCCATTCTTCGAGCAGTACTTC. It codes for CASSNYRESPFFEQYF. This chain uses TRBV21-1 with TRBJ2-7; the table's D call of TRBD2 was not tested on the DNA. TRBV21-1 is annotated as a pseudogene. The CDR3 totals 16 residues.

The CDR3 DNA reads as TGTGCCAGCAGTACCCTTCTCACTGAAGCTTTCTTT. This sequence encodes CASSTLLTEAFF. This chain connects TRBV28 to TRBJ1-1; D gene unclear. Germline loops: CDR1 MDHEN, CDR2 SYDVKM. The CDR3 runs to 12 residues. V was cut by 5 bases and J by 4 bases, with 8 bases left in between.

The J gene is TRBJ1-5, the V gene TRBV28, with a weak D call TRBD1 (6 bases). The V gene's germline CDR1 is MDHEN and CDR2 SYDVKM. Trimming left V 10 bases short and J 4 bases short, with 20 bases between. The length of the CDR3 is 15 residues. The CDR3 DNA sequence: TGTGCCACCAAGAGTGGGGTAACAGGGAATCAGCCCCAGCATTTT. Its translation: CATKSGVTGNQPQHF.

The chain is built from TRBV7-9 and TRBJ2-2; the D is unclear. The CDR3 runs to 12 residues. CDR1 and CDR2 (germline): SEHNR, FQNEAQ (reference sequence). V lost 9 bases to trimming and J lost 5 bases, with 10 bases between them. CDR3 DNA sequence: TGTGCCAGGAGGAAGGGTACCGGGGAGCTGTTTTTT. Translation gives CARRKGTGELFF.

V usage is TRBV28 and J usage is TRBJ1-6; D possibly corresponds to TRBD1 (5 bases). The germline V and J ends were trimmed by 6 bases and 8 bases, with 14 bases remaining between them. This CDR3 comprises 14 residues. Per germline, CDR1 MDHEN and CDR2 SYDVKM. For the CDR3, the DNA is TGTGCCAGCAGCCCTTCAGGGAGTTATTCACCCCTCCACTTT. Translating it yields CASSPSGSYSPLHF. Looking up the rest from reference TRBV28 and TRBJ1-6 gives the full variable domain: DVKVTQSSRYLVKRTGEKVFLECVQDMDHENMFWYRQDPGLGLRLIYFSYDVKMKEKGDIPEGYSVSREKKERFSLILESASTNQTSMYLCASSPSGSYSPLHFGNGTRLTVT.

This sequence joins TRBV11-3 and TRBJ1-1, with D maybe TRBD1 (6 bases). CDR1 is SGHNT and CDR2 is YENEEA in the germline V gene. The V gene lost 5 bases and the J gene lost 5 bases, with 15 bases spanning the gap. The CDR3 covers 14 residues. This CDR3 reads CASSREGVLTEAFF. The CDR3 DNA sequence: TGTGCCAGCAGCCGGGAGGGGGTTCTGACTGAAGCTTTCTTT.

The chain employs TRBV11-3 and TRBJ1-4; unclear D gene. The V gene's germline CDR1 is SGHNT and CDR2 YENEEA. The CDR3 is 15 residues long. The V end was cut by 5 bases, the J end by 0 bases, with 10 bases between. This CDR3 reads CASSLGSATNEKLFF. CDR3 nucleotide sequence: TGTGCCAGCAGCCTCGGGAGTGCAACTAATGAAAAACTGTTTTTT.

The V call is TRBV6-1, the J call TRBJ1-2; D is possibly TRBD1 (5 bases). The CDR3 consists of 14 residues. CDR1 and CDR2 (germline): MNHNS, SASEGT. The ends were cut back, 2 bases at V and 4 bases at J, with 11 bases in the middle. The CDR3 DNA reads as TGTGCCAGCAGTGAACTCAGGGCGCTCTATGGCTACACCTTC. Its translation: CASSELRALYGYTF.

This sequence joins TRBV7-9 and TRBJ1-1, with D unresolved. The germline V gene has CDR1 SEHNR and CDR2 FQNEAQ (reference sequence). This CDR3 is 15 amino acids long. The V end was cut by 1 base, the J end by 0 bases, with 9 bases between. CDR3 in amino acids: CASSLGGGLNTEAFF. DNA of the CDR3: TGTGCCAGCAGCTTAGGAGGAGGGCTGAACACTGAAGCTTTCTTT.

The chain recombines TRBV2 with TRBJ1-5; D is ambiguous. Looked up from germline, CDR1 is SNHLY and CDR2 is FYNNEI. Deletions cut 8 bases from V and 4 bases from J, with 9 bases between. The CDR3 is 12 residues long. The CDR3 loop is CASSVPNQPQHF. The CDR3 DNA follows: TGTGCCAGCTCGGTCCCTAATCAGCCCCAGCATTTT.

This sequence joins TRBV11-3 and TRBJ2-4, with D perhaps being TRBD1 or TRBD2 (5 bases each). Germline-derived CDR1 and CDR2 are SGHNT and YENEEA. V was pared by 5 bases and J by 8 bases, with 16 bases between. The CDR3 has 14 amino acids. CDR3: CASSPQRGWDIQYF. For the CDR3, the DNA is TGTGCCAGCAGCCCCCAGAGGGGATGGGACATTCAGTACTTC.

In its sample, this clone was seen a few times. The rearrangement links TRBV4-3 to TRBJ2-2, with TRBD2 matching 10 bases. CDR3 length: 18 amino acids. Germline V gene lookup returns CDR1 LGHNA and CDR2 YSLEER. The trim removed 1 base at V and 4 bases at J, leaving 9 bases unmatched. The CDR3 DNA reads TGCGCCAGCAGCCAAGTCCCTAGCGGGAGCGTCGTCACCGGGGAGCTGTTTTTT. Its translation: CASSQVPSGSVVTGELFF.

The chain recombines TRBV10-3 with TRBJ1-3; D remains unclear. V lost 0 bases, J lost 5 bases, and 11 bases lay in between. The CDR3 totals 15 residues. CDR1 is ENHRY and CDR2 is SYGVKD in the germline V gene. DNA of the CDR3: TGTGCCATCAGTGAGTCAGTTATGGATAGAAACACCATATATTTT. Protein sequence: CAISESVMDRNTIYF.